This T cell receptor (beta chain) was observed in a study of blood T cell repertoires in COVID-19. In the study overall: COVID-19 samples, acute and convalescent, were from the United States, Italy and Spain. Sources were T cells, B-cell-depleted T cells, or PBMCs; the material itself was cDNA or gDNA.

Original handling: Nucleated cell counts were estimated from reference gene primer amplification. TCRdb's copy holds only in-frame clones and misses some; the assay was immunoSEQ multiplex PCR. That table is the source of V, J and clone size, and D and trimming were worked out from the DNA. Among approximately 110,000 clones listed, under 90% were seen once. CDR3 size: 15 residues. Unmatched junction bases numbered 12, after V lost 6 bases and J lost 5 bases. Per the germline V gene, CDR1 is LNHDA and CDR2 is SQIVND (reference sequence). Sequencing was done on a sample of peripheral blood. The TCR originated in a woman aged 45-60 years with acute or convalescent COVID-19. The V gene is TRBV19, the J gene TRBJ1-2; 7 nucleotides line up with TRBD1. The DNA for the CDR3 is TGTGCCAGTAGACACGGACAGGCAGAAACTTATGGCTACACCTTC. It yields the protein CASRHGQAETYGYTF.